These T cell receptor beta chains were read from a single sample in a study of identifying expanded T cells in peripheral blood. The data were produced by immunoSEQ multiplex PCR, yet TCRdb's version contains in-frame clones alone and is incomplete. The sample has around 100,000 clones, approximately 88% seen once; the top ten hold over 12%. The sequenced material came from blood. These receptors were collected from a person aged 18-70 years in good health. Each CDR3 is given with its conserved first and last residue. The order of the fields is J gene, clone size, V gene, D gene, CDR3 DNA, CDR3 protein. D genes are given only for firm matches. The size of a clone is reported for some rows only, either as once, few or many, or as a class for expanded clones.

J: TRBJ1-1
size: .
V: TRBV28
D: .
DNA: TGTGCCAGCAGTTTCGGGGCGTCTGAAGCTTTCTTT
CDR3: CASSFGASEAFF

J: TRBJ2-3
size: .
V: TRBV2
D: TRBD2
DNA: TGTGCCAGCAGTGTTGGTAGCGGGGATACGCAGTATTTT
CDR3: CASSVGSGDTQYF

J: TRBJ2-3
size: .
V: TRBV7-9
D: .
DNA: TGTGCCAGCAGCTTTCTGGGTAGTGGAAGGGGTACGCAGTATTTT
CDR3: CASSFLGSGRGTQYF

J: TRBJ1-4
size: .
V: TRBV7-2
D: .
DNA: TGTGCCAGCAGCTTAGCCGGACAGCTTAATGAAAAACTGTTTTTT
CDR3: CASSLAGQLNEKLFF

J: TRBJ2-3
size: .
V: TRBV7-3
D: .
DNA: TGTGCCAGCAGCACGACAAGTCTCCGCACAGATACGCAGTATTTT
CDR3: CASSTTSLRTDTQYF

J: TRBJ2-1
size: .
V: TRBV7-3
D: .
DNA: TGTGCCAGCAGCCCCTGGACTACTAATGAGCAGTTCTTC
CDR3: CASSPWTTNEQFF

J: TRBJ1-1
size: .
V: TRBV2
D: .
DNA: TGTGCCACTACAGGGTTTCGGACTGAAGCTTTCTTT
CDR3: CATTGFRTEAFF

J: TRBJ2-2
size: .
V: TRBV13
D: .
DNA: TGTGCCAGCAGCTTAGCGTCAGGGTACACCGGGGAGCTGTTTTTT
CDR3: CASSLASGYTGELFF

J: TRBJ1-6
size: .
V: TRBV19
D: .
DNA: TGTGCCAGTAGTCCGGGACTCTTACCCCTCCACTTT
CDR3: CASSPGLLPLHF

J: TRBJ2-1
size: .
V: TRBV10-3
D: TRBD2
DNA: TGTGCCATCAGTGAAGCGGGGGTCAATGAGCAGTTCTTC
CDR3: CAISEAGVNEQFF

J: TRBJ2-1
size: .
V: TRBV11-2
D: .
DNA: TGTGCCAGCAGCCTAGATTCGGCGGGGAGTTACAATGAGCAGTTCTTC
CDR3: CASSLDSAGSYNEQFF

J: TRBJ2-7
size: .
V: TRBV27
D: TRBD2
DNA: TGTGCCAGCAGTTTCCTGAGGACTAGCGGGACATACGAGCAGTACTTC
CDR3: CASSFLRTSGTYEQYF

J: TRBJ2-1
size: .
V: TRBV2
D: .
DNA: TGTGCCAGCAGGGTTACAGGGGAGCAGTTCTTC
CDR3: CASRVTGEQFF

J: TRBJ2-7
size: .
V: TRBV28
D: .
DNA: TGTGCCAGCAGGACTAGGAGTCACGAGCAGTACTTC
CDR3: CASRTRSHEQYF

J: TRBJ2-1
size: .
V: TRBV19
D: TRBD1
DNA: TGTGCCAGTAGTACCCGGGACAGTTGGAATGAGCAGTTCTTC
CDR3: CASSTRDSWNEQFF

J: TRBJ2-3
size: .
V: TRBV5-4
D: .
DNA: TGTGCCAGCAGCCGAGACGACAGCACAGATACGCAGTATTTT
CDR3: CASSRDDSTDTQYF

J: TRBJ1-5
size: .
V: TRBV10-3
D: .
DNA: TGTGCCACCCAACCGGACGGTGGACAGCCCCAGCATTTT
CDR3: CATQPDGGQPQHF

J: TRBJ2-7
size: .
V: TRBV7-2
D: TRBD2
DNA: TGTGCCAGCAGCCCGACACAGGTAGCGGGCCACCCGTACTTC
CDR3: CASSPTQVAGHPYF

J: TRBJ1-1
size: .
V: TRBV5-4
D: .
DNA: TGTGCCAGCAGCCCGCGGGACCCATACACTGAAGCTTTCTTT
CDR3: CASSPRDPYTEAFF

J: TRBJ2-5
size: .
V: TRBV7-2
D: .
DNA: TGTGCCAGCAGCTTAGACCATGTTAAGACCCAGTACTTC
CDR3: CASSLDHVKTQYF

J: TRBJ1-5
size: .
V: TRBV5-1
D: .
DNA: TGCGCCAGCAGTGAGGACGTAAATCAGCCCCAGCATTTT
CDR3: CASSEDVNQPQHF

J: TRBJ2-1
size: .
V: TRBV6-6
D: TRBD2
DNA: TGTGCCAGCAGTCCCCCGGGACTACCAATTTCCGAGCAGTTCTTC
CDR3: CASSPPGLPISEQFF

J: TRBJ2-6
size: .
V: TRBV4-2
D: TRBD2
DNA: TGTGCCAGCAGCCTGTCAACTAGCGGGAGCGGGGCCAACGTCCTGACTTTC
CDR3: CASSLSTSGSGANVLTF

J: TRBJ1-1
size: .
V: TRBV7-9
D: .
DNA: TGTGCCAGCAGCTTTTTAACAGGGACCATGAACACTGAAGCTTTCTTT
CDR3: CASSFLTGTMNTEAFF

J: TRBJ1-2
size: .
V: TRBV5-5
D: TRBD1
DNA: TGTGCCAGCAGCTCAACAGGGGACTATGGCTACACCTTC
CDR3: CASSSTGDYGYTF

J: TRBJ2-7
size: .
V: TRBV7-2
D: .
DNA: TGTGCCAGCAGCTTAGAGGAGTTCAGCGAGCAGTACTTC
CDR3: CASSLEEFSEQYF

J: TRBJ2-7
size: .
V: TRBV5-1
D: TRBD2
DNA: TGCGCCAGCAGCTTGTTGACTAGCGGGGGGTACGAGCAGTACTTC
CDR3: CASSLLTSGGYEQYF

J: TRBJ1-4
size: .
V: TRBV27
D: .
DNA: TGTGCCAGCAGTTTATCGATAAGGCAAGGGGATGAAAAACTGTTTTTT
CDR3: CASSLSIRQGDEKLFF

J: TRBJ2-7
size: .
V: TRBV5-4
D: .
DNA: TGTGCCAGCAGCTTGTTCCAGGCCAACGAGCAGTACTTC
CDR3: CASSLFQANEQYF

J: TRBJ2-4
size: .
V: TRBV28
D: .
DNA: TGTGCCAGCGGTAAAGACAAAAACATTCAGTACTTC
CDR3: CASGKDKNIQYF

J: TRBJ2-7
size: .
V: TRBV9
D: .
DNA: TGTGCCAGCAGCGGGGGGACCCGACTCGACGAGCAGTACTTC
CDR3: CASSGGTRLDEQYF

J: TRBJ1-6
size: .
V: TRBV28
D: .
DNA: TGTGCCGCGGGGAGCTCCTATAATTCACCCCTCCACTTT
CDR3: CAAGSSYNSPLHF

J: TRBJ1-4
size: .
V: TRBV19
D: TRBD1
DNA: TGTGCCAGTAGTATCGGACAGGGTAGGGAAAAACTGTTTTTT
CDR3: CASSIGQGREKLFF

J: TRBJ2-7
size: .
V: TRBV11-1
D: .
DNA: TGTGCCAGCAACTCCCCGGGAGCCTACGAGCAGTACTTC
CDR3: CASNSPGAYEQYF

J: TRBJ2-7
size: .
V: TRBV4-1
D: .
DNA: TGCGCCAGCAGCCAAGATAGGGGCGACGAGCAGTACTTC
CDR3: CASSQDRGDEQYF

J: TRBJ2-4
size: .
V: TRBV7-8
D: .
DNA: TGTGCCAGCAGTTTCTTGGGAGACGGGGGAAACATTCAGTACTTC
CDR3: CASSFLGDGGNIQYF

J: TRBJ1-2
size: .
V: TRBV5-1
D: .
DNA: TGCGCCAGCAGCTTGGCCCCGGGGCGTCGAGACTATGGCTACACCTTC
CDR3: CASSLAPGRRDYGYTF

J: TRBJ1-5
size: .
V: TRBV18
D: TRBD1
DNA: TGTGCCAGCTCAACCGGGACAGGGATTAGACAGCCCCAGCATTTT
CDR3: CASSTGTGIRQPQHF

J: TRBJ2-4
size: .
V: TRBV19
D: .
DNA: TGTGCCAGTAGTATGCCTAGTGACGTGGACATTCAGTACTTC
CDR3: CASSMPSDVDIQYF

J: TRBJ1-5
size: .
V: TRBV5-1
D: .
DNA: TGCGCCAGCAGCTTGAGAACAGGGAGGGATCAGCCCCAGCATTTT
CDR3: CASSLRTGRDQPQHF

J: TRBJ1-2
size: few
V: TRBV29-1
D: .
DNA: TGCAGTGCAGAAACGGGGGGCTACACCTTC
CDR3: CSAETGGYTF

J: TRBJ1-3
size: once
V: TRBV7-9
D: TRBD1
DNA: TGTGCCAGCAGCCCGAGACAGGGACACTCTGGAAACACCATATATTTT
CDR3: CASSPRQGHSGNTIYF

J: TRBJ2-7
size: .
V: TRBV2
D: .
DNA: TGTGCCAGCAGTGTGGGCAGGGGATCCTACGAGCAGTACTTC
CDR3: CASSVGRGSYEQYF

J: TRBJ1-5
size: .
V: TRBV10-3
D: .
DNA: TGTGCCATCAGTGAGCGGGATCAGCCCCAGCATTTT
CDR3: CAISERDQPQHF

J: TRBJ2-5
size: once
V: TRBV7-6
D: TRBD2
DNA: TGTGCCAGCAGCTTAATGGCGGGAGGGCAAGAGACCCAGTACTTC
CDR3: CASSLMAGGQETQYF

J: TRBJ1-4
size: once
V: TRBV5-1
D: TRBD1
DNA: TGCGCCAGCAGCTTGGGGGAAACCGGGACAGGGGCAACTAATGAAAAACTGTTTTTT
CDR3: CASSLGETGTGATNEKLFF

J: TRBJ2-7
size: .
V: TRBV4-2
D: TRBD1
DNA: TGTGCCAGCAGCCGGACAGGGGGCGAGTACGAGCAGTACTTC
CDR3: CASSRTGGEYEQYF